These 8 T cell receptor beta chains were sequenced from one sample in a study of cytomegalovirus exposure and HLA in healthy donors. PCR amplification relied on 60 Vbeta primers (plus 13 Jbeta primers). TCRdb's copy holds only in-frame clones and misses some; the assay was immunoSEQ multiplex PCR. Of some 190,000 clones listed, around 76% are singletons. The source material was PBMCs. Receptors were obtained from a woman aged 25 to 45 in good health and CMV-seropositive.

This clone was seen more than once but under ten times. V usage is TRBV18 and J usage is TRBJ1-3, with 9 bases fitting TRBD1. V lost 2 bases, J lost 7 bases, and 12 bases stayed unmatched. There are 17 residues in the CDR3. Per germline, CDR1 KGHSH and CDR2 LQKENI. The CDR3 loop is CASSPDGDRVAGNTIYF. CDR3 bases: TGTGCCAGCTCACCAGATGGGGACAGGGTCGCCGGGAACACCATATATTTT.

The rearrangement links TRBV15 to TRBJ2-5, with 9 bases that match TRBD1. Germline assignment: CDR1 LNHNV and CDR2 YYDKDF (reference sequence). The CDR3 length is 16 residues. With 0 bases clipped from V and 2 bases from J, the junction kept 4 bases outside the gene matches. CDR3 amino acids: CATSRDYGTGQETQYF. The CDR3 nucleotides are TGTGCCACCAGCAGAGATTATGGGACAGGGCAAGAGACCCAGTACTTC.

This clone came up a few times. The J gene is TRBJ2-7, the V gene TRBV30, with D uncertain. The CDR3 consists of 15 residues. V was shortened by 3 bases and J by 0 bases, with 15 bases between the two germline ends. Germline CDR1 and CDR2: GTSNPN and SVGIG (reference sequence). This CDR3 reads CAWSIGQVDSYEQYF. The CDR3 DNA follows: TGTGCCTGGAGCATTGGTCAGGTGGACTCCTACGAGCAGTACTTC.

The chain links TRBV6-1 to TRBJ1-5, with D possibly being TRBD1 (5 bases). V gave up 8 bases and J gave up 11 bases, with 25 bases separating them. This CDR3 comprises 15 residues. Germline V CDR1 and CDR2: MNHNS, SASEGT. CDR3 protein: CASHLEGRGGTAQHF. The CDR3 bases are TGTGCCAGCCACCTTGAAGGACGCGGGGGAACAGCCCAGCATTTT.

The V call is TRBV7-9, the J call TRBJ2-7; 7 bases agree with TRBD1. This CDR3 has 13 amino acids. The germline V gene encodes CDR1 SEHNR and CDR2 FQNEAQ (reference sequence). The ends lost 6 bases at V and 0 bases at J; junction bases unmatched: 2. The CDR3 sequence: CASSWDSSYEQYF. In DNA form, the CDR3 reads TGTGCCAGCAGTTGGGACAGCTCCTACGAGCAGTACTTC.

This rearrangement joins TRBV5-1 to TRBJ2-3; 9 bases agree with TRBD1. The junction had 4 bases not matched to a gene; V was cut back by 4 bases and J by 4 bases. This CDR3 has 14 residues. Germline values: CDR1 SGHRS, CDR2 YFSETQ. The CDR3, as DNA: TGCGCCAGCAGCGCACAGGGGGCCCCAGATACGCAGTATTTT. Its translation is CASSAQGAPDTQYF.

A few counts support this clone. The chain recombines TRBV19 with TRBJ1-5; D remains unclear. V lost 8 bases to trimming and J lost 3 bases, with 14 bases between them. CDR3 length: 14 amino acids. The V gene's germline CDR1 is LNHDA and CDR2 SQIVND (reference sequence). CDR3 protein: CASRLRGSNQPQHF. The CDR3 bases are TGTGCCAGTCGGCTCCGGGGTTCCAATCAGCCCCAGCATTTT.

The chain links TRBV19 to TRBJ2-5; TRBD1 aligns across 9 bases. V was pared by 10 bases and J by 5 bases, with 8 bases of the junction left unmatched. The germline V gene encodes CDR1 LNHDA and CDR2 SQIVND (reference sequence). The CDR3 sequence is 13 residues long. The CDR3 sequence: CATTTGGVETQYF. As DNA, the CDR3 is TGTGCCACCACAACAGGGGGCGTCGAGACCCAGTACTTC.